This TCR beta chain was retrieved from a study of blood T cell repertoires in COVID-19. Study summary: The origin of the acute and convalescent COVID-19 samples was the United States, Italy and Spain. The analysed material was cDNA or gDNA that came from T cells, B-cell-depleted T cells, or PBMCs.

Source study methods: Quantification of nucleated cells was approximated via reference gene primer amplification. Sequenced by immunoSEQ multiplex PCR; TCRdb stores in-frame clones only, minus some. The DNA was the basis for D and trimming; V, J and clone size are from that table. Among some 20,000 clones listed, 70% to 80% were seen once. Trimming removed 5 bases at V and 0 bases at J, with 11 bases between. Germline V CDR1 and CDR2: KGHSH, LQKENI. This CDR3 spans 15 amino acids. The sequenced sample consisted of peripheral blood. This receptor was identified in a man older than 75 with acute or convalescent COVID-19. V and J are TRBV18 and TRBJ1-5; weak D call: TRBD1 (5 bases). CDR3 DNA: TGTGCCAGCTCATCGACGACAGATAGCAATCAGCCCCAGCATTTT. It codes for CASSSTTDSNQPQHF.